The 29 T cell receptor beta chains below all came from one sample that was sequenced in a study of Ad26.COV2.S vaccination and SARS-CoV-2 variants. Treatment described: over 15 received Ad26.COV2.S at low or high dose, single or two shots; five or six received placebo; per-sample allocation not given. Sampling was performed 63 days after the first vaccine or placebo injection. Assay: immunoSEQ multiplex PCR; the TCRdb copy retains only in-frame clones and omits some. This sample has hundreds of thousands of clones, with around 90% found just once. Sample: peripheral blood, taken in a trial of Ad26.COV2.S vaccine versus placebo. These receptor sequences come from a person aged 18-65 years who received the Ad26.COV2.S COVID-19 vaccine or a placebo.

The chain combines TRBV7-2 with TRBJ2-4; 9 nucleotides line up with TRBD1. This CDR3 region has 16 residues. After removal of 6 bases from V and 1 base from J, the junction contained 7 bases not matched to a gene. Germline loops: CDR1 SGHTA, CDR2 FQGNSA. The CDR3 DNA is TGTGCCAGCAGTCAACACAGGGGGCTGGCCAAAAACATTCAGTACTTC. This codes for CASSQHRGLAKNIQYF.

V gene TRBV19 combines with J gene TRBJ2-6; D is undetermined. The germline CDR1 and CDR2 sequences are LNHDA and SQIVND (reference sequence). The V end lost 1 base, the J end lost 3 bases, and 1 base lay between the germline ends. The CDR3 length is 13 residues. The CDR3 nucleotides are TGTGCCAGTAGTATAGGTGGGGCCAACGTCCTGACTTTC. It is translated as CASSIGGANVLTF.

This sequence joins TRBV19 and TRBJ2-3, with 10 bases that match TRBD1. Germline V lookup: CDR1 LNHDA, CDR2 SQIVND (reference sequence). With 8 bases clipped from V and 4 bases from J, the junction kept 9 bases outside the gene matches. The CDR3 extends over 15 amino acids. CDR3 bases: TGTGCCAGTGGCACCGGGACAGGGGTAGCAGATACGCAGTATTTT. This encodes CASGTGTGVADTQYF.

On this clone: The same CDR3 can be traced to other DNA sequences in this sample. CDR3 sequence: CASSPGGQETQYF. In DNA, the CDR3 is TGTGCCAGCAGCCCCGGGGGGCAAGAGACCCAGTACTTC. This chain links TRBV7-3 with TRBJ2-5; the match to TRBD2 covers 7 bases. Per the germline V gene, CDR1 is SGHTA and CDR2 is FQGTGA. V was clipped by 5 bases and J by 2 bases; unmatched bases: 2. This CDR3 contains 13 residues.

This clone came up a few times. This chain links TRBV2 with TRBJ1-5; a possible D gene is TRBD1 (5 bases). Trimming took 6 bases from V and 0 from J, leaving 9 bases between them. The germline CDR1 and CDR2 sequences are SNHLY and FYNNEI. The CDR3 totals 14 residues. The DNA of the CDR3 is TGTGCCAGCAGCGGGACTGATAGCAATCAGCCCCAGCATTTT. It translates to CASSGTDSNQPQHF.

This rearrangement joins TRBV6-5 to TRBJ1-4; D is unresolved. In germline, CDR1 is MNHEY, CDR2 SVGAGI. V dropped 2 bases and J dropped 0 bases, with 10 bases sitting between them. The CDR3 is made up of 16 amino acids. CDR3 residues: CASSYGVGATNEKLFF. In DNA, the CDR3 is TGTGCCAGCAGTTACGGGGTGGGAGCAACTAATGAAAAACTGTTTTTT.

The rearrangement links TRBV9 to TRBJ2-1; the match to TRBD2 covers 7 bases. Trimming at V came to 0 bases and at J to 5 bases, leaving 5 bases not matched to a gene. Germline V gene sequence: CDR1 SGDLS, CDR2 YYNGEE. The CDR3 contains 15 residues. CDR3 region: CASSVGTGGNNEQFF. The CDR3 bases are TGTGCCAGCAGCGTAGGGACCGGGGGGAACAATGAGCAGTTCTTC.

The genes are TRBV24-1 and TRBJ1-4; D not resolved. The CDR3 has 14 amino acids. V was cut by 7 bases and J by 8 bases, with 16 bases left in between. In germline, CDR1 is KGHDR, CDR2 SFDVKD. The CDR3 sequence: CATSLYYEGEKLFF. The DNA for the CDR3 is TGTGCCACCAGCCTATATTACGAAGGGGAAAAACTGTTTTTT.

The chain uses TRBV4-2 and TRBJ2-1, with 10 bases that match TRBD2. The CDR3 covers 16 residues. CDR1 is LGHNA, CDR2 YNFKEQ, per germline. Germline trimming cut 3 bases from V and 3 bases from J; bases unmatched to any gene: 5. CDR3 region: CASSHLLAGIYNEQFF. The CDR3 DNA sequence: TGTGCCAGCAGCCATTTACTAGCGGGAATCTACAATGAGCAGTTCTTC.

V usage is TRBV7-9 and J usage is TRBJ2-4; either TRBD1 or TRBD2 may supply D (5 bases each). Germline V gene lookup returns CDR1 SEHNR and CDR2 FQNEAQ (reference sequence). The CDR3 is 16 amino acids. Trimming pared 4 bases from V and 4 bases from J, leaving 17 bases between. Here the CDR3 DNA reads TGTGCCAGCAGCTCATCTCTCCGGGACGGAAAAAACATTCAGTACTTC. Translation: CASSSSLRDGKNIQYF.

CDR3 coding DNA: TGTGCCAGCAGCTCGGGGGGACTAGCGATGGCAGATACGCAGTATTTT. Encoded protein: CASSSGGLAMADTQYF. The chain couples TRBV7-6 to TRBJ2-3, with 10 bases that match TRBD2. V trimming: 4 bases; J trimming: 4 bases; junction bases outside the gene matches: 8. The CDR3 runs 16 residues. Germline V gene data show CDR1 as SGHVS and CDR2 as FNYEAQ.

This chain connects TRBV7-3 to TRBJ1-6, with 8 bases matching TRBD1. This CDR3 is built from 14 residues. The germline gives CDR1 SGHTA, CDR2 FQGTGA. V lost 3 bases and J lost 10; bases outside the gene matches: 5. CDR3: CASSFGQGPSPLHF. The CDR3 nucleotides read TGTGCCAGCAGCTTTGGACAGGGTCCGTCACCCCTCCACTTT.

V gene TRBV7-2 combines with J gene TRBJ2-3; D may be TRBD2 (5 bases). Germline V gene lookup returns CDR1 SGHTA and CDR2 FQGNSA. The V and J ends lost 2 bases and 2 bases respectively, with 8 bases between them. This CDR3 region has 14 residues. The CDR3 is CASSLSRDTDTQYF. DNA of the CDR3: TGTGCCAGCAGCTTAAGCCGGGACACAGATACGCAGTATTTT.

Concerning this clone itself: The identical CDR3 is also encoded by other nucleotide sequences in the sample. The V and J genes are TRBV18 and TRBJ2-7; TRBD1 agrees at 9 bases. V shed 2 bases and J 3 bases; nucleotides not matched to a gene: 2. Germline loops: CDR1 KGHSH, CDR2 LQKENI. This CDR3 is 14 amino acids long. The CDR3 here is CASSPDRGVYEQYF. The CDR3 region has the DNA TGTGCCAGCTCACCAGACAGGGGGGTCTACGAGCAGTACTTC.

J is TRBJ1-4 and V is TRBV6-5; no clear D. V was pared by 2 bases and J by 8 bases, with 15 bases between. The CDR3 runs to 15 residues. Per germline, CDR1 MNHEY and CDR2 SVGAGI. The CDR3 loop reads CASSYRGVLGEKLFF. The CDR3 DNA sequence: TGTGCCAGCAGTTACCGGGGTGTGCTTGGCGAAAAACTGTTTTTT.

V usage is TRBV29-1 and J usage is TRBJ2-3; D remains ambiguous. Germline CDR1 reads SQVTM; CDR2 reads ANQGSEA. V lost 4 bases, J lost 0 bases, and 11 bases lay in between. The CDR3 contains 14 residues. The CDR3 sequence is CSVGWPQSTDTQYF. DNA of the CDR3: TGCAGCGTTGGATGGCCCCAAAGCACAGATACGCAGTATTTT.

The chain is built from TRBV5-8 and TRBJ1-5; 9 bases align to TRBD1. With 2 bases clipped from V and 6 bases from J, the junction kept 12 bases outside the gene matches. This CDR3 has 17 amino acids. Germline V lookup: CDR1 SGHTS, CDR2 YDEGEE. The CDR3 loop reads CASSFGTGTWWGQPQHF. CDR3 DNA: TGTGCCAGCAGCTTTGGGACAGGGACTTGGTGGGGTCAGCCCCAGCATTTT.

The rearrangement links TRBV24-1 to TRBJ2-3, with D possibly TRBD1 on 5 matching bases. This CDR3 is built from 13 residues. The V end lost 8 bases, the J end lost 2 bases, and 10 bases lay between the germline ends. The V gene's germline CDR1 is KGHDR and CDR2 SFDVKD. In DNA, the CDR3 is TGTGCCACCATCGACAGACTCACAGATACGCAGTATTTT. It translates to CATIDRLTDTQYF.

The chain has TRBV5-1 and TRBJ2-3; 8 bases are a match to TRBD2. The V gene end was trimmed by 1 base and the J gene end by 2 bases; junction bases not matched to a gene: 3. CDR1 is SGHRS and CDR2 is YFSETQ in the germline V gene. The CDR3 extends over 15 amino acids. CDR3 nucleotide sequence: TGCGCCAGCAGCTTGACGGGGGGGCCCACAGATACGCAGTATTTT. Its protein is CASSLTGGPTDTQYF.

The CDR3 region is CASRGDAETQYF. CDR3 bases: TGTGCCAGCCGGGGGGATGCAGAGACCCAGTACTTC. This chain joins TRBV2 and TRBJ2-5, with 7 bases aligning to TRBD2. After removal of 8 bases from V and 4 bases from J, the junction contained 4 bases not matched to a gene. CDR1 and CDR2 (germline): SNHLY, FYNNEI. CDR3 size: 12 residues. Filled out from reference TRBV2 and TRBJ2-5, the complete variable domain reads EPEVTQTPSHQVTQMGQEVILRCVPISNHLYFYWYRQILGQKVEFLVSFYNNEISEKSEIFDDQFSVERPDGSNFTLKIRSTKLEDSAMYFCASRGDAETQYFGPGTRLLVL.

To note about this clone: Other DNA sequences from this sample encode an identical CDR3 as well. V is TRBV3-1 (or the pseudogene TRBV3-2) and J is TRBJ1-3; D gene unclear. The CDR3 covers 12 residues. The germline V and J ends were trimmed by 1 base and 4 bases, with 2 bases remaining between them. The germline CDR1 and CDR2 sequences are LGHDT and YNNKEL (reference sequence). The CDR3, as DNA: TGTGCCAGCAGCCAAGCAGGAAACACCATATATTTT. It yields the protein CASSQAGNTIYF.

In DNA, the CDR3 is TGTGCCAGCAGCTTAGTGATGGAAGCTTTCTTT. Amino acids: CASSLVMEAFF. The chain has TRBV7-9 and TRBJ1-1, with D uncertain. The CDR3 sequence is 11 residues long. Germline CDR1 reads SEHNR; CDR2 reads FQNEAQ (reference sequence). V lost 1 base and J 8 bases, leaving 5 bases between the germline ends.

The V gene is TRBV9, the J gene TRBJ1-2, with 8 bases lining up with TRBD1. The CDR3 spans 14 residues. V gave up 0 bases and J gave up 3 bases; unmatched junction bases: 1. Germline values: CDR1 SGDLS, CDR2 YYNGEE. CDR3 region: CASSVEDRDYGYTF. CDR3 sequence (DNA): TGTGCCAGCAGCGTAGAGGACAGGGACTATGGCTACACCTTC.

This chain joins TRBV12-3 or TRBV12-4 and TRBJ2-1; 11 positions agree with TRBD2. The CDR3 runs 11 residues. V shed 8 bases, J shed 9 bases, and the junction held 0 bases outside the gene matches. CDR3 sequence (DNA): TGTGCCAGCGGACTAGCGGGTGAGCAGTTCTTC. It translates to CASGLAGEQFF.

The V and J genes are TRBV5-4 and TRBJ2-6; either TRBD1 or TRBD2 may supply D (6 bases each). This CDR3 has 13 amino acids. Germline CDR1 and CDR2: SGHNT and YYREEE (reference sequence). Trimming took off 8 bases at V and 4 bases at J, with 10 bases between the two ends. The CDR3: CASRGLGANVLTF. CDR3 bases: TGTGCCAGTCGGGGGCTCGGGGCCAACGTCCTGACTTTC.

The rearrangement links TRBV29-1 to TRBJ2-5; tentative D call: TRBD2 (6 bases). Germline V lookup: CDR1 SQVTM, CDR2 ANQGSEA. CDR3 length equals 12 residues. Trimming removed 7 bases from V and 9 bases from J, with 18 bases in between. CDR3: CSAAAQGEAQYF. The CDR3 coding sequence is TGCAGCGCCGCTGCTCAAGGGGAGGCCCAGTACTTC.

The rearrangement joins TRBV29-1 to TRBJ2-3; 9 bases align to TRBD1. This CDR3 comprises 14 residues. Unmatched junction bases numbered 7, after V lost 4 bases and J lost 5 bases. Germline values: CDR1 SQVTM, CDR2 ANQGSEA. CDR3 nucleotide sequence: TGCAGCGTTGCTCCGGGACAGGGTGGAGATACGCAGTATTTT. Translation: CSVAPGQGGDTQYF.

V gene TRBV12-3 or TRBV12-4 combines with J gene TRBJ1-3; TRBD1 might be the D (5 bases). CDR3 size: 13 residues. V lost 11 bases and J lost 3, with 14 bases in between. CDR3: CAGPDIGGNTIYF. The CDR3 DNA follows: TGTGCCGGACCGGACATCGGTGGAAACACCATATATTTT.

The V and J genes are TRBV15 and TRBJ1-5, with 9 bases fitting TRBD1. The CDR3 extends over 17 amino acids. Looked up from germline, CDR1 is LNHNV and CDR2 is YYDKDF (reference sequence). The junction had 8 bases not matched to a gene; V was cut back by 0 bases and J by 5 bases. The CDR3 reads CATSRDYGTGTDQPQHF. CDR3 DNA: TGTGCCACCAGCAGAGATTACGGGACAGGGACGGATCAGCCCCAGCATTTT.